The 17 T cell receptor beta chains in this list originate from one sample, sequenced in a study of immune evolution from preneoplasia to lung adenocarcinoma. Profiling relied on immunoSEQ multiplex PCR, and the TCRdb table lists in-frame clones only, not all of them. The sample has 20,000 to 30,000 clones; roughly 70% are singletons. Source material: FFPE invasive lung adenocarcinoma tissue. These TCRs come from a person aged 55-75 years with invasive lung adenocarcinoma. Some clones in this sample may be carry-over from other donors' samples.

In regard to this clone: A junction boundary mismatches the germline segment, possibly from a read error. V gene TRBV29-1 combines with J gene TRBJ1-3; D is undetermined. The germline gives CDR1 SQVTM, CDR2 ANQGSEA. The CDR3 contains 12 residues. CDR3 sequence (DNA): TGCAGCGTCGAAGGAAGAGGATCCTCTTTACATTTT. Translated, it gives CSVEGRGSSLHF.

V gene TRBV28 combines with J gene TRBJ2-3; a weak D match, TRBD1 (5 bases). The length of the CDR3 is 13 residues. Germline V gives CDR1 MDHEN, CDR2 SYDVKM. V lost 2 bases and J lost 2, with 5 bases in between. The CDR3 bases are TGTGCCAGCAGTTTAGGGGCCACAGATACGCAGTATTTT. It codes for CASSLGATDTQYF.

The chain employs TRBV6-1 and TRBJ1-2; D unclear. Germline loops: CDR1 MNHNS, CDR2 SASEGT. The CDR3 contains 11 residues. Trimming took off 7 bases at V and 1 base at J, with 4 bases between the two ends. The DNA of the CDR3 is TGTGCCAGCATCTTTAACTATGGCTACACCTTC. Translation gives CASIFNYGYTF.

This chain links TRBV6-4 with TRBJ2-2; D gene uncertain. The CDR3 is made up of 13 amino acids. Trimming took off 6 bases at V and 5 bases at J, with 10 bases between the two ends. In germline, CDR1 is MRHNA, CDR2 SNTAGT. The CDR3 sequence is CASSALVTGELFF. CDR3 DNA sequence: TGTGCCAGCAGCGCCCTGGTGACCGGGGAGCTGTTTTTT.

The V call is TRBV6-6, the J call TRBJ2-3, with D maybe TRBD2 (6 bases). V lost 9 bases, J lost 2 bases, and 21 bases lay in between. From germline, CDR1 is MNHNY and CDR2 SVGAGI (reference sequence). The CDR3 is made up of 16 amino acids. The chain's CDR3 is CASQIGTQTNTDTQYF. For the CDR3, the DNA is TGTGCCAGTCAGATCGGGACTCAAACGAACACAGATACGCAGTATTTT.

This clone was found once. The V and J genes are TRBV21-1 and TRBJ2-1; no DNA check was done on the table's D call, TRBD1. TRBV21-1 is flagged as a pseudogene. This CDR3 is built from 15 residues. In DNA form, the CDR3 reads TGTGCCAGCAGCCTCGGGCAGGGGACGAGGGATGAGCAGTTCTTC. It translates to CASSLGQGTRDEQFF.

This chain uses TRBV7-3 with TRBJ2-2; 10 positions agree with TRBD2. The CDR3 totals 17 residues. Germline lookup yields CDR1 SGHTA and CDR2 FQGTGA. J lost 0 bases, V lost 5 bases, and 6 bases had no gene match. CDR3 DNA: TGTGCCAGCAGCATAGAAAGCGGGAGGGCGAACACCGGGGAGCTGTTTTTT. This codes for CASSIESGRANTGELFF.

The J gene is TRBJ2-7, the V gene TRBV27; the match to TRBD2 covers 9 bases. There are 16 residues in the CDR3. Trimming at V came to 6 bases and at J to 0 bases, leaving 9 bases not matched to a gene. Germline V gives CDR1 MNHEY, CDR2 SMNVEV (reference sequence). The CDR3 is CASRRPGTSSSYEQYF. The CDR3 DNA follows: TGTGCCAGCAGACGCCCCGGGACTAGCAGCTCCTACGAGCAGTACTTC.

This clone was seen just once. The junction departs from germline at one end; a sequencing error may be responsible. V usage is TRBV28 and J usage is TRBJ2-7; D possibly corresponds to TRBD1 (5 bases). Germline values: CDR1 MDHEN, CDR2 SYDVKM. The CDR3 extends over 15 amino acids. CDR3 bases: TGTGCCAGCAGATTATACAGGTCGAGCTCCTACGAGCAGTACTTC. Amino acids: CASRLYRSSSYEQYF.

In the case of this clone: One junction end does not reproduce the germline sequence, and a read error may be involved. The chain joins TRBV2 to TRBJ2-1, with D possibly matching TRBD1 (6 bases). The CDR3 has 14 amino acids. Germline loops: CDR1 SNHLY, CDR2 FYNNEI. CDR3 sequence reads: CTSRLIGGMNEQFF. The CDR3 region has the DNA TGTACCAGCAGGTTGATAGGGGGAATGAATGAGCAGTTCTTC.

The chain combines TRBV19 with TRBJ1-2; TRBD1 aligns across 7 bases. The V segment lost 7 bases and the J segment 8 bases; nucleotides outside the gene matches: 13. Germline CDR1 and CDR2: LNHDA and SQIVND (reference sequence). This CDR3 region has 14 residues. The CDR3 DNA sequence: TGTGCCAGTAACCAGGCCCGGACAGGTCAAGGCTACACCTTC. Translated: CASNQARTGQGYTF.

This clone was counted once. The J gene is TRBJ2-7, the V gene TRBV5-4, with TRBD2 matching over 12 bases. Unmatched junction bases numbered 8, after V lost 3 bases and J lost 4 bases. The length of the CDR3 is 16 residues. Germline V gives CDR1 SGHNT, CDR2 YYREEE (reference sequence). CDR3 loop: CASSSLAGGISYEQYF. The CDR3 DNA reads TGTGCCAGCAGCTCTCTAGCGGGAGGGATATCTTACGAGCAGTACTTC.

The rearrangement uses TRBV6-6 and TRBJ2-5; D may be TRBD1 (6 bases). Germline CDR1 MNHNY, CDR2 SVGAGI (reference sequence). Deletions cut 2 bases from V and 5 bases from J, with 15 bases between. CDR3 size: 15 residues. The CDR3 here is CASSYRGTPRETQYF. CDR3 DNA: TGTGCCAGCAGTTACAGGGGGACCCCTAGGGAGACCCAGTACTTC.

This sequence joins TRBV9 and TRBJ2-3, with a weak D call TRBD2 (5 bases). Trimming took 1 base from V and 0 from J, leaving 9 bases between them. This CDR3 comprises 15 residues. Germline V lookup: CDR1 SGDLS, CDR2 YYNGEE. CDR3 in amino acids: CASSVRAGSTDTQYF. Here the CDR3 DNA reads TGTGCCAGCAGCGTACGTGCGGGTAGCACAGATACGCAGTATTTT.

The chain uses TRBV7-3 and TRBJ1-2; 7 bases map to TRBD1. The CDR3 runs 15 residues. V shed 5 bases, J shed 3 bases, and the junction held 9 bases outside the gene matches. The germline gives CDR1 SGHTA, CDR2 FQGTGA. The DNA of the CDR3 is TGTGCCAGCAGCCCCACCCGACAGGGAGACTATGGCTACACCTTC. Encoded protein: CASSPTRQGDYGYTF.

This chain uses TRBV2 with TRBJ1-2; 8 bases are shared with TRBD1. The CDR3 is 14 residues long. In germline, CDR1 is SNHLY, CDR2 FYNNEI. Unmatched junction bases numbered 8, after V lost 4 bases and J lost 7 bases. As DNA, the CDR3 is TGTGCCAGCAGTGGCGGACAGGGAAATTTTGGCTACACCTTC. It yields the protein CASSGGQGNFGYTF.

In its sample, this clone was seen a few times. The V and J genes are TRBV30 and TRBJ2-7, with 9 bases that match TRBD1. V trimming: 4 bases; J trimming: 3 bases; junction bases outside the gene matches: 4. Germline V gives CDR1 GTSNPN, CDR2 SVGIG (reference sequence). There are 13 residues in the CDR3. CDR3 in DNA: TGTGCCTGGAAACGACAGGGGGGCTACGAGCAGTACTTC. As protein: CAWKRQGGYEQYF.